The present entry profiles one T cell receptor (beta chain) with its context. Its antigen remains unidentified. The data were obtained in a study of cytomegalovirus exposure and HLA in healthy donors. The study, taken as a whole, reports: Looking again later, the authors saw that most CMV-associated TCR beta chains seemed HLA-restricted. Later work associated 16,951 TCR beta sequences with HLA alleles at 0.05 false discovery rate. Reports credit the classifier with highly specific, highly sensitive diagnosis of cytomegalovirus status.

The germline V gene has CDR1 KGHSH and CDR2 LQKENI. Germline trimming cut 3 bases from V and 6 bases from J; bases unmatched to any gene: 6. The CDR3 totals 14 residues. PCR amplification relied on 60 Vbeta primers (plus 13 Jbeta primers). As processed by the authors: A later analysis counted approximately 80 million unique TCR beta chains, around 10 million shared. The method was immunoSEQ multiplex PCR; TCRdb's version includes in-frame clones alone and lacks a portion of them. D and trimming were read from the DNA, whereas the V and J calls and clone size are those reported in that table. The sample yields 95,000 to 110,000 clones, roughly 87% seen once.

The source material was PBMCs. The chain carries TRBV18 and TRBJ2-7, with 9 bases lining up with TRBD1. The receptor's source is a man aged 30 to 45 in good health and CMV-seropositive. The CDR3 sequence: CASSPTGQGSEQYF. CDR3 nucleotides: TGTGCCAGCTCACCCACGGGACAGGGCAGCGAGCAGTACTTC.